This T cell receptor beta chain derives from a study of early T cells in non-severe SARS-CoV-2 infection. General study results and limits: A preference for anti-spike CD8 responses marked VDJdb matching, which missed private and CD4 specificities.

By share, this clonotype counts as medium-sized (0.01 to 0.1%). Its antigen is not known. Individual cDNA molecules were tagged with unique molecular identifiers, the study reported. TCRdb fed the 5' RACE reads into MiXCR, producing one record per CDR3 protein. The table lists 75,000 to 100,000 distinct CDR3 sequences, 14% to 15% of them singletons. Trimming took 3 bases from V and 3 from J, leaving 15 bases between them. This CDR3 is 15 amino acids long. The germline V gene encodes CDR1 MDHEN and CDR2 SYDVKM. This sequence originates from an adult who was a healthcare worker with PCR-confirmed SARS-CoV-2 infection or an uninfected control (not recorded which). J is TRBJ2-7 and V is TRBV28; either TRBD1 or TRBD2 may fit D (5 bases each). Sequencing was done on a sample of whole blood. The CDR3 reads CASSFSPGRFYEQYF. The CDR3 coding sequence is TGTGCCAGCAGTTTTTCTCCGGGGCGCTTCTACGAGCAGTACTTC. Filled out from reference TRBV28 and TRBJ2-7, the complete variable domain reads DVKVTQSSRYLVKRTGEKVFLECVQDMDHENMFWYRQDPGLGLRLIYFSYDVKMKEKGDIPEGYSVSREKKERFSLILESASTNQTSMYLCASSFSPGRFYEQYFGPGTRLTVT.